The 11 T cell receptor beta chains reported below all come from one sample, sequenced in a study of response to subunit inactivated influenza vaccine. TCRdb independently ran MiXCR on the RT-PCR reads; one entry per CDR3 protein. Among 610,000 or so distinct CDR3 sequences listed, 12% to 15% were seen once. The sample here was PBMCs from blood, taken approximately 13 days after vaccination. The source is a man in his fifties who received an inactivated influenza vaccine.

The V call is TRBV24-1, the J call TRBJ2-5; D is perhaps TRBD1 or TRBD2 (6 bases each). Per germline, CDR1 KGHDR and CDR2 SFDVKD. With 2 bases removed from V and 7 bases from J, the gap between germline ends came to 16 bases. This CDR3 is 15 amino acids long. In DNA form, the CDR3 reads TGTGCCACCAGTGATTACGGGGGCACAATGGGGACCCAGTACTTC. Its protein is CATSDYGGTMGTQYF.

This clonotype came up a few times. The chain links TRBV14 to TRBJ2-2, with D unresolved. The germline gives CDR1 SGHDN, CDR2 FVKESK. The CDR3 extends over 14 amino acids. V shed 6 bases and J shed 4 bases, with 12 bases lying between them. The DNA for the CDR3 is TGTGCCAGCAGAGGGCTGGCGGTCACCGGGGAGCTGTTTTTT. Translation: CASRGLAVTGELFF.

V usage is TRBV7-2 and J usage is TRBJ2-2; D is uncertain. V lost 5 bases and J 0 bases, leaving 7 bases between the germline ends. Germline-derived CDR1 and CDR2 are SGHTA and FQGNSA. The CDR3 loop spans 14 amino acids. CDR3 sequence reads: CASSGRTNTGELFF. DNA of the CDR3: TGTGCCAGCAGCGGCAGAACGAACACCGGGGAGCTGTTTTTT.

In this sample, this clonotype turned up a few times. V is TRBV7-9 and J is TRBJ1-1; 9 positions match TRBD1. Germline V lookup: CDR1 SEHNR, CDR2 FQNEAQ (reference sequence). The CDR3 totals 14 residues. Germline trimming cut 5 bases from V and 4 bases from J; bases unmatched to any gene: 5. CDR3 loop: CASSPPGQGTEAFF. CDR3 coding DNA: TGTGCCAGCAGCCCTCCGGGACAGGGCACTGAAGCTTTCTTT. The full variable domain, in which reference TRBV7-9 and TRBJ1-1 provide the parts outside the CDR3, is DTGVSQNPRHKITKRGQNVTFRCDPISEHNRLYWYRQTLGQGPEFLTYFQNEAQLEKSRLLSDRFSAERPKGSFSTLEIQRTEQGDSAMYLCASSPPGQGTEAFFGQGTRLTVV.

The table lists this clonotype with many counts. The genes are TRBV7-8 and TRBJ2-7; D gene ambiguous. The CDR3 loop spans 13 amino acids. V lost 1 base, J lost 3 bases, and 7 bases lay in between. Germline V CDR1 and CDR2: SGHVS, FQNEAQ. The CDR3 sequence is CASSLVSIYEQYF. CDR3 nucleotide sequence: TGTGCCAGCAGCTTAGTCTCTATCTACGAGCAGTACTTC.

This sequence joins TRBV18 and TRBJ2-7; 9 nucleotides line up with TRBD2. This CDR3 has 15 residues. The V and J ends lost 3 bases and 7 bases, in that order; junction bases with no gene match: 10. CDR1 and CDR2 from the germline V gene are KGHSH and LQKENI. The CDR3 here is CASSPYGLAKDEQYF. CDR3 in DNA: TGTGCCAGCTCACCCTACGGACTAGCGAAGGATGAGCAGTACTTC.

This clonotype occurred a few times. The genes are TRBV6-1 and TRBJ1-5; TRBD1 matches at 7 bases. V lost 6 bases and J lost 0; bases outside the gene matches: 5. This CDR3 contains 15 residues. Germline CDR1 reads MNHNS; CDR2 reads SASEGT. The CDR3 sequence: CASREQGYSNQPQHF. CDR3 coding DNA: TGTGCCAGCAGAGAACAGGGGTATAGCAATCAGCCCCAGCATTTT.

The chain links TRBV27 to TRBJ2-7, with 13 bases that match TRBD2. V gave up 5 bases and J gave up 3 bases; unmatched junction bases: 4. The CDR3 has 15 amino acids. Looked up from germline, CDR1 is MNHEY and CDR2 is SMNVEV (reference sequence). The CDR3 DNA is TGTGCCAGCAGTATAGGGACTAGCGGGGACTACGAGCAGTACTTC. The encoded protein is CASSIGTSGDYEQYF.

This clonotype was detected ten times or more. The V gene is TRBV7-8, the J gene TRBJ2-2; D is uncertain. V was pared by 2 bases and J by 2 bases, with 9 bases between. Germline CDR1 reads SGHVS; CDR2 reads FQNEAQ. The CDR3 spans 15 residues. The CDR3 protein is CASSLLGRNTGELFF. DNA of the CDR3: TGTGCCAGCAGCTTACTTGGGCGCAACACCGGGGAGCTGTTTTTT.

The DNA for the CDR3 is TGTGCCAGCAGCTTATACAGGGGCAGTCAGCCCCAGCATTTT. Protein: CASSLYRGSQPQHF. The rearrangement joins TRBV5-5 to TRBJ1-5, with 7 bases identical to TRBD1. The CDR3 contains 14 residues. V dropped 2 bases and J dropped 6; count of bases not matched to a gene: 5. Germline V CDR1 and CDR2: SGHKS, YYEKEE (reference sequence). Based on the CDR3 plus reference TRBV5-5 and TRBJ1-5, the full variable domain is DAGVTQSPTHLIKTRGQQVTLRCSPISGHKSVSWYQQVLGQGPQFIFQYYEKEERGRGNFPDRFSARQFPNYSSELNVNALLLGDSALYLCASSLYRGSQPQHFGDGTRLSIL.

At least ten counts were recorded for this clonotype. One end of the junction fails to match germline, which may point to a read error. The rearrangement joins TRBV5-1 to TRBJ2-3; D gene ambiguous. The CDR3 covers 12 residues. Germline assignment: CDR1 SGHRS and CDR2 YFSETQ. CDR3 sequence (DNA): TGTGCCAGCAGCTACAGCACAGATACGCAGTATTTT. Its protein is CASSYSTDTQYF.